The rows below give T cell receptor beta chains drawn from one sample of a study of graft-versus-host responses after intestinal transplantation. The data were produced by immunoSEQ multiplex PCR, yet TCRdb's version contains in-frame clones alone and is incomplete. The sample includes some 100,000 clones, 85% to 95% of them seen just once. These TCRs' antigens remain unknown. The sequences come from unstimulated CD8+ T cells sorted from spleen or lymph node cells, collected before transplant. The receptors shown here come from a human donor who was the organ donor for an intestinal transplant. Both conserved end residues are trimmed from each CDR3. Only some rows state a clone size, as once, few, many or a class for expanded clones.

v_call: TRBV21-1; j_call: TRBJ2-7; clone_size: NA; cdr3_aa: ARYQGQRDYEQY
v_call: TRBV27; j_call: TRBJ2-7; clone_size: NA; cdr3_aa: ASSLNWSPGGLYEQY
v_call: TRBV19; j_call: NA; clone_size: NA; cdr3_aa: ASSPDTLLYEQY
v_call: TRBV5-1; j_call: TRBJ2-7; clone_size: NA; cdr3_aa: ASSLSSSGSSSYEQY
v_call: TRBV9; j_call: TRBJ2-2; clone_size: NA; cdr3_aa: ASSAGTVTPATTGELF
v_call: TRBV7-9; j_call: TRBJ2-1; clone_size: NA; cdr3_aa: ASSSHVKDISYEQF
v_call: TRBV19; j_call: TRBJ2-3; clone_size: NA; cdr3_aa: ASSIVGGALDTQY
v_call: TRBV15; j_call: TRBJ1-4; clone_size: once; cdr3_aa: ATLRRGAGGEKLF
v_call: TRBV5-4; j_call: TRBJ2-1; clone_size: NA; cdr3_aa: ASTSLEEQGWYNEQF
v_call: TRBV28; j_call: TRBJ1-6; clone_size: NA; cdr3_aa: ASSFVQGVNSPLH
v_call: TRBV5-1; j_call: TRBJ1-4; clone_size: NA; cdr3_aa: ASSPTGDNEKLF
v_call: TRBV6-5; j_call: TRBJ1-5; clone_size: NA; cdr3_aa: ASSYSGGGGNQPQH
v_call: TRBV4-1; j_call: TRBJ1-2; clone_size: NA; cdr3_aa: ASSQETGVYGYT
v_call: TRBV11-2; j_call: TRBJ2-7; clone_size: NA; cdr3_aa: ASSLVGGGSYEQY
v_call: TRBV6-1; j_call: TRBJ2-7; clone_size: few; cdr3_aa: ASSEDMGTSFGFYEQY
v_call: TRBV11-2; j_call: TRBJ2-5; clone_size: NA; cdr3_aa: ASSLGGRAHKETQY
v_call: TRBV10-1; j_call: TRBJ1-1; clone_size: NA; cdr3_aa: ASSEGQGTEAF
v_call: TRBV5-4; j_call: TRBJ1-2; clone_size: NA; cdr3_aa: ASSLAVKDIDGYT
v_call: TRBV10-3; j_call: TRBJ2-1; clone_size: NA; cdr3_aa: AISGFGSGRYNEQF
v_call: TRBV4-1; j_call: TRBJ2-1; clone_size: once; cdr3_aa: ASSQDRAPNEQF
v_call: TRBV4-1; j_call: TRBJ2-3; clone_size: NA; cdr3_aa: ASSQRGIWTSGRTAGTDAQY
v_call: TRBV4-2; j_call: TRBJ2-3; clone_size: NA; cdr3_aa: ASSQAAGTTYTDTQY
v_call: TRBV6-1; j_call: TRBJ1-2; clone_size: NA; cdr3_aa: ASSVSLTAPNYGYT
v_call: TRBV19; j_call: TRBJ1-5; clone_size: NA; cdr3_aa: ASSIDLFGGGGQPQH
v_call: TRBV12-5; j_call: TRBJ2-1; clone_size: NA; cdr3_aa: ASGFSGTSSRTREDEQF
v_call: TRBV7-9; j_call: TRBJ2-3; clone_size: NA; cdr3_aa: ASSLADEGADTQY
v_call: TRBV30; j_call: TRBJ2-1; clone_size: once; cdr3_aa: AWSDGREFSYNEQF
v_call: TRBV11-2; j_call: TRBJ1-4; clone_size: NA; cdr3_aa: ASSLTRVYEKLF
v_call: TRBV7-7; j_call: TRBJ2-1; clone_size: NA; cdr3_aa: ASSPSRGHNEQF
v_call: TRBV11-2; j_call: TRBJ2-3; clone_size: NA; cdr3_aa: ASSLVGSWTDTQY
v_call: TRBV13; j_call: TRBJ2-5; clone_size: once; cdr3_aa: ASSQVRTGLPGETQY
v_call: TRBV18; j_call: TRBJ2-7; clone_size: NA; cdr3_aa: ASSPTGQMSYEQY
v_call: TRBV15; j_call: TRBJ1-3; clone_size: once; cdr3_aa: ATSSRQGGGNTIY
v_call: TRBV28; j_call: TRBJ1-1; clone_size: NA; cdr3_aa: ASSPYNTEAF
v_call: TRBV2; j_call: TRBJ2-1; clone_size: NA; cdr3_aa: ASLAGEGPYNEQF
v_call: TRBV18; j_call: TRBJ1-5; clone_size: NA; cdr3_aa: ASSPYSNQPQH
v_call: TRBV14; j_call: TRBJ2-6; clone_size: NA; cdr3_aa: ASSHRREYSGANVLT
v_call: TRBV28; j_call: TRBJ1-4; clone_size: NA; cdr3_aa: ASTQGATNEKLF
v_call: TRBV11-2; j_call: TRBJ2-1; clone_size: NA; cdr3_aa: ASSLAQGPYNEQF
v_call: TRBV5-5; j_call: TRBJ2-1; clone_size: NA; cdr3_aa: ASSFGTGSYNEQF